This T cell receptor (beta chain) was sequenced in a study of blood T cell repertoires in COVID-19. On the study more broadly: The samples span acute and convalescent COVID-19 from the United States, Italy and Spain. PBMCs, B-cell-depleted T cells, or T cells were the source of the cDNA or gDNA that made up the material.

As originally analysed: It was from reference gene primer amplification that nucleated cell counts were estimated. Assay: immunoSEQ multiplex PCR; the TCRdb copy retains only in-frame clones and omits some. That table furnishes V, J and clone size, whereas the DNA furnished D and trimming. This repertoire shows more than 150,000 clones, 70% to 85% found once; its top ten account for about 6.4%. The specimen was peripheral blood. This clonotype was sampled from a human donor in a cohort sampled during active COVID-19.

The CDR3 nucleotides read TGTGCCAGCTCATCTTTAGGAAACACCATATATTTT. This gives the protein CASSSLGNTIYF. The chain recombines TRBV18 with TRBJ1-3; D gene ambiguous. The germline V gene encodes CDR1 KGHSH and CDR2 LQKENI. V lost 5 bases, J lost 4 bases, and 6 bases lay in between. This CDR3 spans 12 amino acids.